This T cell receptor (beta chain) was documented in a study of cytomegalovirus exposure and HLA in healthy donors. General study results and limits: Overall, approximately 150 TCR beta chains were annotated as cytomegalovirus-associated. TCR clusters originating in the first cohort tended to co-occur in the approximately 120 validation repertoires, according to a later analysis. The authors confirmed in vitro that a few CMV-associated chains were specific for CMV antigens.

Assay: immunoSEQ multiplex PCR; the TCRdb copy retains only in-frame clones and omits some. The sample records approximately 140,000 clones, roughly 90% being singletons. In regard to this clone: The antigen is undetermined.

The donors were in the roughly 120-subject validation cohort, distinct from the approximately 670-subject first cohort. This CDR3 is 15 amino acids long. V shed 0 bases, J shed 9 bases, and the junction held 8 bases outside the gene matches. Germline V CDR1 and CDR2: SGHRS, YFSETQ. The specimen was PBMCs. The sequence was collected from a man aged 18 to 30 in good health and CMV-seronegative. The V call is TRBV5-1, the J call TRBJ2-1; 8 bases are shared with TRBD1. CDR3 coding DNA: TGCGCCAGCAGCTTGGCTCGCAGGGGGCTCAGTGAGCAGTTCTTC. Translation: CASSLARRGLSEQFF. The full variable domain, in which reference TRBV5-1 and TRBJ2-1 provide the parts outside the CDR3, is KAGVTQTPRYLIKTRGQQVTLSCSPISGHRSVSWYQQTPGQGLQFLFEYFSETQRNKGNFPGRFSGRQFSNSRSEMNVSTLELGDSALYLCASSLARRGLSEQFFGPGTRLTVL.